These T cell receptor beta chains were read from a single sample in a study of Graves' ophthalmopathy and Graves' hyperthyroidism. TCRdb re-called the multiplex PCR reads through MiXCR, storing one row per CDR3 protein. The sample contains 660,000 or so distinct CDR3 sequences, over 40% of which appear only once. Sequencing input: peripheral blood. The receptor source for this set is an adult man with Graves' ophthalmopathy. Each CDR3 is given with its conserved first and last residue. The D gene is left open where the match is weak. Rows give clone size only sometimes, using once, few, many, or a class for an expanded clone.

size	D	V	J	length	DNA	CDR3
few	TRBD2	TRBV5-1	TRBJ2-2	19	TGCGCCAGCAGCTTGTTTCGGACTAGCGGGAGGGCCAGCACCGGGGAGCTGTTTTTT	CASSLFRTSGRASTGELFF
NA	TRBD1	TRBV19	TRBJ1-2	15	TGTGCCAGTACCAGGGCTGGGGACAGGGCCTATGGCTACACCTTC	CASTRAGDRAYGYTF
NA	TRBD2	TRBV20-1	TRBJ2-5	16	TGCAGTGCTAAGCCAGGCGGGGGGATCACCGGCGGGACCCAGTACTTC	CSAKPGGGITGGTQYF
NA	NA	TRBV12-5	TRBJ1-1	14	TGTGCTAGTGGGGCGGAAAAAGATGCCACTGAAGCTTTCTTT	CASGAEKDATEAFF
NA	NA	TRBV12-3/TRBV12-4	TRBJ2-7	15	TGTGCCAGCAGTTCCCCAGGGGACGGAACCTACGAGCAGTACTTC	CASSSPGDGTYEQYF
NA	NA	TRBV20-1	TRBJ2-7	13	TGCAGTGCTAGAGACACCATCGGGGGCGAGCAGTACTTC	CSARDTIGGEQYF
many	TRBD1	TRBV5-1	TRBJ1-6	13	TGCGCCAGCAAGTCGGACAGGGACTCACCCCTCCACTTT	CASKSDRDSPLHF
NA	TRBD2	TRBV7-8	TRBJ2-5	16	TGTGCCAGCAGCTTAGGCGGGAGGGATGAGGCAGATACGCAGTACTTC	CASSLGGRDEADTQYF
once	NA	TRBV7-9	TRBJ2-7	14	TGTGCCAGCAGCTTAGTTTACGGTTCCTACGAGCAGTACTTC	CASSLVYGSYEQYF
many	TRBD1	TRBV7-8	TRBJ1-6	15	TGCGCCAGCAGCCGAGGGACAGGGGTGGTTTCACCCCTCCACTTT	CASSRGTGVVSPLHF
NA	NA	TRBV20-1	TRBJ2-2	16	TGCAGTGCTAGAGCCTTGGCGTCTTCGAACACCGGGGAGCTGTTTTTT	CSARALASSNTGELFF
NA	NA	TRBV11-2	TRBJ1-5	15	TGTGCCTGGAGTCCCCCAGGGCCCTTTAATCAGCCCCAGCATTTT	CAWSPPGPFNQPQHF
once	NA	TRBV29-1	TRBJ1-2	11	TGCAGCGTTGTGCGTCAGGGCGGCCACACCTTC	CSVVRQGGHTF
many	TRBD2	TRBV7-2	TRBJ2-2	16	TGTGCCAGCAGCCAATTCGGGACGGGAGGCACCGGGGAGCTGTTTTTT	CASSQFGTGGTGELFF
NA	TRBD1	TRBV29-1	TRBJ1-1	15	TGCAGCGTTCCCCGGACAGGAGCTATGAACACTGAAGCTTTCTTT	CSVPRTGAMNTEAFF
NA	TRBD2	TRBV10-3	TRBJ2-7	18	TGTGCCATCAGTGACCCGGGACTAGCGCGACCTAGCTCCTACGAGCAGTACTTC	CAISDPGLARPSSYEQYF
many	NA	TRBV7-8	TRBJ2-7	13	TGTGCCAGCAGCTTAGGAGGGGGCTACGAGCAGTACTTC	CASSLGGGYEQYF
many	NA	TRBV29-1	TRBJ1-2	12	TGCAGCGCAAGACAGTCCGACTATGGCTACACCTTC	CSARQSDYGYTF
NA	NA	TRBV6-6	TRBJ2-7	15	TGTGCCAGCAGTTACTCTTCCAGGGGTTCCTACGAGCAGTACTTC	CASSYSSRGSYEQYF
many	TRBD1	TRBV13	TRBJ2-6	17	TGTGCCAGCAGCTTATTCGGACAGGGTTATGGGGCCAACGTCCTGACTTTC	CASSLFGQGYGANVLTF
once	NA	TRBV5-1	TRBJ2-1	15	TGCGCCAGCAGCATGGCGGGGTTTACCTACAATGAGCAGTTCTTC	CASSMAGFTYNEQFF
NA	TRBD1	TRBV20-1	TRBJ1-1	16	TGCAGTGCCCACCATGGGACAGGGAACCTGAACACTGAAGCTTTCTTT	CSAHHGTGNLNTEAFF
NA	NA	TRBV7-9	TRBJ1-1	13	TGTGCCAGCAGCTTAGAACAGGGAACTGAAGCTTTCTTT	CASSLEQGTEAFF
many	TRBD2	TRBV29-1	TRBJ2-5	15	TGCAGCGTTGAAGTAGTAGCGGGGCAACAAGAGACCCAGTACTTC	CSVEVVAGQQETQYF
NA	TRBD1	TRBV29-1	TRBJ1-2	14	TGCAGCGTTGTTCCCGACAGGGGGTTCTATGGCTACACCTTC	CSVVPDRGFYGYTF
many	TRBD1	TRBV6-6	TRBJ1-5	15	TGTGCCAGCAGTCACCCACAGGGGGCCGAACAGCCCCAGCATTTT	CASSHPQGAEQPQHF
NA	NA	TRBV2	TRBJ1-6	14	TGTGCCAGCACCGACAGGTTCCAGAATTCACCCCTCCACTTT	CASTDRFQNSPLHF